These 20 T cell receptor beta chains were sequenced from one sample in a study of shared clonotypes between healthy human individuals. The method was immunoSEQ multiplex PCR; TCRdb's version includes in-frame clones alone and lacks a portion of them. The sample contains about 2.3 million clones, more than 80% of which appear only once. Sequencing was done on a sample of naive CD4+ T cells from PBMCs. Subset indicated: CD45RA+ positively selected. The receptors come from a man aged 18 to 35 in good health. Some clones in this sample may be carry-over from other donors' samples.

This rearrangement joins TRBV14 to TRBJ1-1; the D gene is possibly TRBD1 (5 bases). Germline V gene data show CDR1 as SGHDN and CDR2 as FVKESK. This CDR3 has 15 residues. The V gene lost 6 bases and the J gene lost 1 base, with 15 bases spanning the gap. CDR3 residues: CASSLRWGGNTEAFF. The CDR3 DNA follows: TGTGCCAGCAGTCTCAGGTGGGGGGGGAACACTGAAGCTTTCTTT.

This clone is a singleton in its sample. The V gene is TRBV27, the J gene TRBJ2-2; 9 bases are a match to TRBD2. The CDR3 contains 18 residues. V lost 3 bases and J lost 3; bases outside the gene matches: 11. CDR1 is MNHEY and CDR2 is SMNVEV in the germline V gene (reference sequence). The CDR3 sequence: CASSFGRGIAGDTGELFF. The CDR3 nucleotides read TGTGCCAGCAGTTTCGGTCGTGGGATAGCGGGAGACACCGGGGAGCTGTTTTTT.

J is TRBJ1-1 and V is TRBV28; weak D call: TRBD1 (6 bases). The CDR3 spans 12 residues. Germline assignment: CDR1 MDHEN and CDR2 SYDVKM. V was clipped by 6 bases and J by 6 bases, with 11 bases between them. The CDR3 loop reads CASRRGVAEAFF. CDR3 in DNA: TGTGCCAGCAGGAGGGGGGTCGCTGAAGCTTTCTTT.

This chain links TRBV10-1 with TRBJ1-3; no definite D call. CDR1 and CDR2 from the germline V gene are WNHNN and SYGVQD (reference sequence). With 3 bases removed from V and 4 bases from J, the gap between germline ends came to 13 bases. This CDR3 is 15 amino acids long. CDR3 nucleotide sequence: TGCGCCAGCAGTGACGAACTGGACGGGGGAAACACCATATATTTT. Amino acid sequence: CASSDELDGGNTIYF.

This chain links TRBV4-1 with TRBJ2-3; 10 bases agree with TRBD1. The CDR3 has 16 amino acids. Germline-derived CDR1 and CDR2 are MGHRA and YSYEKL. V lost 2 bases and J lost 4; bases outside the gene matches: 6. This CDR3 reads CASSQLDRGRADTQYF. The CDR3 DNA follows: TGCGCCAGCAGCCAACTCGACAGGGGGCGGGCAGATACGCAGTATTTT.

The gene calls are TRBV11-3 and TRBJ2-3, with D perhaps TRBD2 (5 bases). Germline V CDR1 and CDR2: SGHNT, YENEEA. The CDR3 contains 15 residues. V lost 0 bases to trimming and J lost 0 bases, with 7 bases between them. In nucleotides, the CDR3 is TGTGCCAGCAGCTTAGACGGGAAGAGCACAGATACGCAGTATTTT. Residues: CASSLDGKSTDTQYF.

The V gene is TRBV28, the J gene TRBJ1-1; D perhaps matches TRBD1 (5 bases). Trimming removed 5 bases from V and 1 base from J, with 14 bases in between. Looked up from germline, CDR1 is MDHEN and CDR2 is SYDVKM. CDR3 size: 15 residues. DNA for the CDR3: TGTGCCAGCAGTACCCATGGGGGAGGGAACACTGAAGCTTTCTTT. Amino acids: CASSTHGGGNTEAFF.

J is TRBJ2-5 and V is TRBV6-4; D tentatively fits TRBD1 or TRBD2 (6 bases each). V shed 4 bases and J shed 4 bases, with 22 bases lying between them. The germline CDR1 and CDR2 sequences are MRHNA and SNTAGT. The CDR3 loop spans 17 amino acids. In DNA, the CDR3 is TGTGCCAGCAGTGGCTCTCTGTCGGGGGCTCGTCGAGAGACCCAGTACTTC. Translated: CASSGSLSGARRETQYF.

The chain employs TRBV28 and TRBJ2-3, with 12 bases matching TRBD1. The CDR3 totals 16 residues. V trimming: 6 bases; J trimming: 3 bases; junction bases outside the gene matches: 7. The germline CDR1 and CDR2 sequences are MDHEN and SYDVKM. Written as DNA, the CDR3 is TGTGCCAGCAGAAGAGGGGACAGGGGGCCAACAGATACGCAGTATTTT. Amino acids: CASRRGDRGPTDTQYF.

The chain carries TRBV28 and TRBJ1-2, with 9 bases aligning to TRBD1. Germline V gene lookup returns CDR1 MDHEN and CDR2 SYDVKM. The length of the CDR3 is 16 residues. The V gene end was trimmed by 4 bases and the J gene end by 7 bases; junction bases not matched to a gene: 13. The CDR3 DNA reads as TGTGCCAGCAGTTCGGCCGTAGGACAGGGGATGAGTGGCTACACCTTC. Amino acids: CASSSAVGQGMSGYTF.

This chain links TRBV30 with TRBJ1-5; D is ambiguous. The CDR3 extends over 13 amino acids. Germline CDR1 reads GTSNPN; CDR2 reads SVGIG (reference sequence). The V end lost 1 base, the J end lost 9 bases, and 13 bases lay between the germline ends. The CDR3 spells CAWSGGVGRPQHF. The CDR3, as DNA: TGTGCCTGGAGTGGAGGAGTGGGTCGGCCCCAGCATTTT.

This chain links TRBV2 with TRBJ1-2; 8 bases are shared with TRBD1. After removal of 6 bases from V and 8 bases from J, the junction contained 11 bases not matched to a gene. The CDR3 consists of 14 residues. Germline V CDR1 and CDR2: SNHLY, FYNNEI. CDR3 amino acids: CASRGTGTYAGYTF. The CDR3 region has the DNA TGTGCCAGCAGAGGGACAGGAACTTATGCGGGCTACACCTTC.

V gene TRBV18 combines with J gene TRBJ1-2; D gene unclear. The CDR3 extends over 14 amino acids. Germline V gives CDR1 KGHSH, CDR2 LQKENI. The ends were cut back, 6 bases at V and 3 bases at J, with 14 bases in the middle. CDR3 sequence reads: CASSPLETDYGYTF. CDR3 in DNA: TGTGCCAGCTCCCCCCTCGAAACAGACTATGGCTACACCTTC. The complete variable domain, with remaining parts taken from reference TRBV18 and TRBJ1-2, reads NAGVMQNPRHLVRRRGQEARLRCSPMKGHSHVYWYRQLPEEGLKFMVYLQKENIIDESGMPKERFSAEFPKEGPSILRIQQVVRGDSAAYFCASSPLETDYGYTFGSGTRLTVV.

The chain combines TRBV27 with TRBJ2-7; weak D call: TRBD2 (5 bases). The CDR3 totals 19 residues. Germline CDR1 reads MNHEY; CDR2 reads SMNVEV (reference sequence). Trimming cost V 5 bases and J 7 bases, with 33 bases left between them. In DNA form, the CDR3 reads TGTGCCAGCAGTCCAAAGCTAGCCTTCCCCACTAGTAAAACCCCTGAGCAGTACTTC. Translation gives CASSPKLAFPTSKTPEQYF.

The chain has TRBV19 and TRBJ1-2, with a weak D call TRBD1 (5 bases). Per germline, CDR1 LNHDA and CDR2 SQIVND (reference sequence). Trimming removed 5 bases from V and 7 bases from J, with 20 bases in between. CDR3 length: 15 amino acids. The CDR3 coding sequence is TGTGCCAGTAGTGCCATTCCAGGGATGCAGTTTGGCTACACCTTC. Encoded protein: CASSAIPGMQFGYTF.

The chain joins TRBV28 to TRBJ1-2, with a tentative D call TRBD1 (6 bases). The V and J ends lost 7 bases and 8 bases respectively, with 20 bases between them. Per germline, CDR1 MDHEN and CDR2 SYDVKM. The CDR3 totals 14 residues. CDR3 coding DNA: TGTGCCAGCAACTTGGGACATCTCCGCGCGGGCTACACCTTC. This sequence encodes CASNLGHLRAGYTF.

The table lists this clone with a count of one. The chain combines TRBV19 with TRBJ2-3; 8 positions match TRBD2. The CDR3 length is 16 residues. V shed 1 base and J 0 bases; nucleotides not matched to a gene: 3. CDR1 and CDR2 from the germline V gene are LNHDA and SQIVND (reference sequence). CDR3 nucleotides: TGTGCCAGTAGTATAGTAGCGGGATATAGCACAGATACGCAGTATTTT. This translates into CASSIVAGYSTDTQYF.

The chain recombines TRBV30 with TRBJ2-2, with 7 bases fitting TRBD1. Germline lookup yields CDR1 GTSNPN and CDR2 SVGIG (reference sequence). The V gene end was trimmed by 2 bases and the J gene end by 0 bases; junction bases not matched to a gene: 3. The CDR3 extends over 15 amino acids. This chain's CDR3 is CAWSRGQSNTGELFF. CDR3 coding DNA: TGTGCCTGGAGTAGGGGACAGTCGAACACCGGGGAGCTGTTTTTT.

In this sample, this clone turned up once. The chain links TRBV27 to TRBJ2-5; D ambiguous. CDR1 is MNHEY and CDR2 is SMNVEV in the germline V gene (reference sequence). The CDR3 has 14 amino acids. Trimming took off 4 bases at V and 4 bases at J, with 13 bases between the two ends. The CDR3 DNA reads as TGTGCCAGCAGTTCCCTAGGGCAGCGAGAGACCCAGTACTTC. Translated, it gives CASSSLGQRETQYF.

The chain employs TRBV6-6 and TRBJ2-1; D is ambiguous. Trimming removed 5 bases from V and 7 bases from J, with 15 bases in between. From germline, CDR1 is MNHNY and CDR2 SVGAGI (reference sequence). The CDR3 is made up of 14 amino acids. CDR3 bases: TGTGCCAGCAGTACCTCACGCCTTAGTAATGAGCAGTTCTTC. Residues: CASSTSRLSNEQFF.